The next 13 T cell receptor beta chains were all read from a single sample in a study of OX40 agonist ivuxolimab in advanced cancers. The assay was immunoSEQ multiplex PCR, and TCRdb's table has in-frame clones only and misses some. The sample yields roughly 60,000 clones, 80% to 85% seen once. The sample consisted of CD4+ or CD8+ T cells sorted from blood, taken in a trial of the OX40 agonist ivuxolimab. The receptors stem from an adult with an advanced solid tumor such as melanoma, head and neck, liver or kidney cancer.

The rearrangement uses TRBV4-2 and TRBJ1-2; D might be TRBD1 (6 bases). Trimming removed 4 bases at V and 0 bases at J, with 21 bases between. Germline assignment: CDR1 LGHNA and CDR2 YNFKEQ. This CDR3 contains 18 residues. This chain's CDR3 is CASSPSFLQGDSNYGYTF. CDR3 nucleotide sequence: TGTGCCAGCAGCCCCTCATTCCTACAGGGAGATTCTAACTATGGCTACACCTTC.

This sequence joins TRBV5-1 and TRBJ2-3; a possible D gene is TRBD1 (5 bases). The germline gives CDR1 SGHRS, CDR2 YFSETQ. The ends were cut back, 7 bases at V and 6 bases at J, with 18 bases in the middle. CDR3 length: 14 residues. The CDR3 sequence: CASRVSDSLDTQYF. Here the CDR3 DNA reads TGCGCCAGCCGCGTATCAGACAGCCTGGATACGCAGTATTTT.

This sequence joins TRBV5-1 and TRBJ1-2; D gene ambiguous. V was clipped by 5 bases and J by 3 bases, with 11 bases between them. CDR1 is SGHRS, CDR2 YFSETQ, per germline. CDR3 length: 13 amino acids. The CDR3 reads CASRPDGDYGYTF. DNA for the CDR3: TGCGCCAGCAGGCCGGACGGCGACTATGGCTACACCTTC.

This chain joins TRBV10-3 and TRBJ1-2; no clear D. Germline-derived CDR1 and CDR2 are ENHRY and SYGVKD. This CDR3 has 14 amino acids. The V end lost 4 bases, the J end lost 3 bases, and 12 bases lay between the germline ends. CDR3 region: CAISVYGGDYGYTF. DNA for the CDR3: TGTGCCATCAGTGTGTACGGTGGAGACTATGGCTACACCTTC.

The table lists this clone with a few counts. The genes are TRBV21-1 and TRBJ2-7. TRBV21-1 is annotated as a pseudogene. This CDR3 region has 11 residues. The CDR3 reads CATPVRGEQYF. The CDR3 DNA reads as TGTGCCACCCCGGTGAGGGGCGAGCAGTACTTC.

The chain uses TRBV7-9 and TRBJ2-3; 13 nucleotides align to TRBD2. The CDR3 sequence is 15 residues long. Germline V gene lookup returns CDR1 SEHNR and CDR2 FQNEAQ (reference sequence). V was clipped by 5 bases and J by 4 bases; unmatched bases: 3. CDR3: CASSETSGGADTQYF. As DNA, the CDR3 is TGTGCCAGCAGCGAAACTAGCGGGGGGGCAGATACGCAGTATTTT.

V usage is TRBV7-8 and J usage is TRBJ2-3; D unresolved. CDR3 length equals 13 residues. V was cut by 5 bases and J by 4 bases, with 10 bases left in between. Germline V CDR1 and CDR2: SGHVS, FQNEAQ. The CDR3 protein is CASSPKLSDTQYF. The CDR3 DNA is TGTGCCAGCAGCCCTAAGTTGTCAGATACGCAGTATTTT.

The CDR3: CASSLAGSPVNYGYTF. The CDR3 nucleotides are TGTGCCAGCAGCTTGGCCGGTTCACCAGTTAACTATGGCTACACCTTC. This chain links TRBV5-6 with TRBJ1-2; the D is unclear. CDR3 size: 16 residues. Germline V CDR1 and CDR2: SGHDT, YYEEEE. The germline V and J ends were trimmed by 0 bases and 1 base, with 13 bases remaining between them.

The chain employs TRBV5-1 and TRBJ2-2; 12 nucleotides align to TRBD2. The CDR3 is 16 residues long. V lost 4 bases to trimming and J lost 1 base; unmatched junction nucleotides: 2. The germline V gene encodes CDR1 SGHRS and CDR2 YFSETQ. The CDR3 DNA is TGCGCCAGCAGCAAGACTAGCGGGAGGAACACCGGGGAGCTGTTTTTT. Translation gives CASSKTSGRNTGELFF. The whole variable domain, filled in from reference TRBV5-1 and TRBJ2-2, reads KAGVTQTPRYLIKTRGQQVTLSCSPISGHRSVSWYQQTPGQGLQFLFEYFSETQRNKGNFPGRFSGRQFSNSRSEMNVSTLELGDSALYLCASSKTSGRNTGELFFGEGSRLTVL.

This sequence joins TRBV7-6 and TRBJ1-1; D is possibly TRBD1 (6 bases). Trimming took 1 base from V and 1 from J, leaving 13 bases between them. The CDR3 runs to 16 residues. Germline V gene data show CDR1 as SGHVS and CDR2 as FNYEAQ. For the CDR3, the DNA is TGTGCCAGCAGCTTAGACGGCAGGGGATGGAACACTGAAGCTTTCTTT. Encoded protein: CASSLDGRGWNTEAFF.

This sequence joins TRBV29-1 and TRBJ1-4, with D uncertain. With 7 bases removed from V and 5 bases from J, the gap between germline ends came to 14 bases. CDR1 is SQVTM and CDR2 is ANQGSEA in the germline V gene. The CDR3 totals 13 residues. Written as DNA, the CDR3 is TGCAGCGCTAGAGAAGCACGAAATGAAAAACTGTTTTTT. This codes for CSAREARNEKLFF.

This rearrangement joins TRBV5-4 to TRBJ1-1; TRBD1 is a possible D gene (5 bases). V was clipped by 3 bases and J by 4 bases, with 16 bases between them. The germline V gene encodes CDR1 SGHNT and CDR2 YYREEE (reference sequence). This CDR3 comprises 15 residues. CDR3 amino acids: CASSSRRGMGTEAFF. The CDR3 DNA is TGTGCCAGCAGCTCCCGCCGGGGGATGGGCACTGAAGCTTTCTTT.

This sequence joins TRBV7-6 and TRBJ2-3; D is perhaps TRBD2 (6 bases). Germline CDR1 SGHVS, CDR2 FNYEAQ. The length of the CDR3 is 19 residues. V lost 5 bases, J lost 0 bases, and 24 bases lay in between. The CDR3 DNA follows: TGTGCCAGCAGCAAAAGGGAGGCAGCAGCTATTTCTAGCACAGATACGCAGTATTTT. As protein: CASSKREAAAISSTDTQYF.